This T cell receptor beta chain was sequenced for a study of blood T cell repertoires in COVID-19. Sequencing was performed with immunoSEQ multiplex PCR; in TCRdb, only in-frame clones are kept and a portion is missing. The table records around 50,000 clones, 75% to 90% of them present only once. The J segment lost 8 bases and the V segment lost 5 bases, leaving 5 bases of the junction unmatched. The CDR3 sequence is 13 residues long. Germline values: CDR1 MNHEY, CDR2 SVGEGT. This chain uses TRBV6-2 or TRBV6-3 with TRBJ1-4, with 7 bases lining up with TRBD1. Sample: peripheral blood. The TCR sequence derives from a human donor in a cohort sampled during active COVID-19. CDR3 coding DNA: TGTGCCAGCAGTCGACTGACAGGGGAAAAACTGTTTTTT. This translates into CASSRLTGEKLFF.